Below, one T cell receptor beta chain is given with its context. Antigen unknown. The sample comes from a study of shared clonotypes between healthy human individuals. Study-wide background: Each donor contributed plates that comprised three CD4 naive, three CD4 memory, two CD8 naive and one CD8 memory. Study-wide findings and caveats: Enrolling few donors narrowed the genetic and exposure-history diversity that was represented. Non-shared clonotypes displayed generation probabilities falling below those of clonotypes present in all four donors. Naive CD4 clonotypes overlapped across a few donors at around 5%.

Sequencing was performed with immunoSEQ multiplex PCR; in TCRdb, only in-frame clones are kept and a portion is missing. The sample gives more than 2 million clones, about 94% of which show up once; over 0.1% is in the top ten. Between the trimmed V and J ends, which lost 4 bases and 5 bases, there was a span of 23 bases. There are 17 residues in the CDR3. CDR1 and CDR2 from the germline V gene are SGHKS and YYEKEE (reference sequence). The chain recombines TRBV5-5 with TRBJ2-3, with a tentative D call TRBD2 (5 bases). This TCR came from a man between 18 and 35 years old in good health. The source material was naive CD4+ T cells sorted from blood. Subset denoted: CD45RA+ positively selected. In DNA, the CDR3 is TGTGCCAGCAGCCCTACATACAGACGGCCTGGAGGAGATACGCAGTATTTT. Translated, it gives CASSPTYRRPGGDTQYF.